This T cell receptor beta chain comes out of a study of shared clonotypes between healthy human individuals. The sorted-subset replicate PCRs were given 150 to 200 ng DNA, which is roughly 30,000 T cell genomes. The protocol was immunoSEQ multiplex PCR, while the TCRdb copy is restricted to in-frame clones and leaves out a portion. In the table there are just over 2,000,000 clones, approximately 95% of which are singletons. This clone occurred once. V shed 4 bases, J shed 0 bases, and the junction held 6 bases outside the gene matches. The CDR3 consists of 15 residues. In germline, CDR1 is LNHNV, CDR2 YYDKDF (reference sequence).

Sequenced input: naive CD4+ T cells sorted from blood. The subset is: CD45RA+ positively selected. The receptor comes from a man between 18 and 29 years old in good health. This chain links TRBV15 with TRBJ2-7; 7 nucleotides match TRBD2. CDR3 coding DNA: TGTGCCACCAGCACCCCGTCTAGCGGCTCCTACGAGCAGTACTTC. Its protein is CATSTPSSGSYEQYF.